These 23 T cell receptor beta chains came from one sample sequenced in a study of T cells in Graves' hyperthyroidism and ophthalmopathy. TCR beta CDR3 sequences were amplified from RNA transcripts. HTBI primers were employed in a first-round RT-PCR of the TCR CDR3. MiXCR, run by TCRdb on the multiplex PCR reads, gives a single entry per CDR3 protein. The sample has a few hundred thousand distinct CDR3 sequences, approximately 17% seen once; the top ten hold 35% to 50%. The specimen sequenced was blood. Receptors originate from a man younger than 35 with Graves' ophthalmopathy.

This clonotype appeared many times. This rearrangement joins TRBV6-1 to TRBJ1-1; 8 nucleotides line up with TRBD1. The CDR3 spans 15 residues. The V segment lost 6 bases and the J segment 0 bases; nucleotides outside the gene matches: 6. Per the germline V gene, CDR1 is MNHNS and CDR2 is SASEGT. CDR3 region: CASRGTGPVNTEAFF. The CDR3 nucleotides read TGTGCCAGCAGAGGGACAGGCCCTGTGAACACTGAAGCTTTCTTT.

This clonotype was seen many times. CDR3 coding DNA: TGTGCCACCAGCAGTGGACAGGAAAACACCGGGGAGCTGTTTTTT. Translated: CATSSGQENTGELFF. This sequence joins TRBV15 and TRBJ2-2; 7 bases agree with TRBD1. The length of the CDR3 is 15 residues. Germline assignment: CDR1 LNHNV and CDR2 YYDKDF (reference sequence). The ends lost 3 bases at V and 2 bases at J; junction bases unmatched: 3.

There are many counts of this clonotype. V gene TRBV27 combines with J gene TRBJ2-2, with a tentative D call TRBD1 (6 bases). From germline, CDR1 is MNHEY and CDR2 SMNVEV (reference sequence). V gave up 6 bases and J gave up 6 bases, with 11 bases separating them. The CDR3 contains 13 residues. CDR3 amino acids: CASSLQGPGELFF. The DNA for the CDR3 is TGTGCCAGCAGCCTACAGGGCCCCGGGGAGCTGTTTTTT.

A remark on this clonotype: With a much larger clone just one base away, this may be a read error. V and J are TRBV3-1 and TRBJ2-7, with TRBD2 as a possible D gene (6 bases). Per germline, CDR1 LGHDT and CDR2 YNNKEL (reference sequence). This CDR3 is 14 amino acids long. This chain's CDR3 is CASSQIGGLDDQYF. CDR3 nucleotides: TGTGCCAGCAGCCAAATCGGGGGACTCGACGATCAGTACTTC.

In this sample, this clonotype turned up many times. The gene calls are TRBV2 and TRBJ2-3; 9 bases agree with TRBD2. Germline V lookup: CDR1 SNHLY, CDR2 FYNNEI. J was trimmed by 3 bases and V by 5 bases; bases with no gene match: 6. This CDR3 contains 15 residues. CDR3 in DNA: TGTGCCAGCAGTACCAGCGGGGGGACGACAGATACGCAGTATTTT. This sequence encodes CASSTSGGTTDTQYF.

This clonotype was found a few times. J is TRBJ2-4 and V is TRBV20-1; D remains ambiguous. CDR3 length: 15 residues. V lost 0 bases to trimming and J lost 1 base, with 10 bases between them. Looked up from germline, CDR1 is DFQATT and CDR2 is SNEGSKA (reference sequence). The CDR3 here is CSARDHRYAKNIQYF. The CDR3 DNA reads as TGCAGTGCTAGAGATCATCGGTATGCCAAAAACATTCAGTACTTC.

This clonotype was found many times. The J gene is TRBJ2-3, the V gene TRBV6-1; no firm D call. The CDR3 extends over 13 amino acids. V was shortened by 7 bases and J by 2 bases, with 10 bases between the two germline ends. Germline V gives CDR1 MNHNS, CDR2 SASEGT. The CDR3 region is CASTTPATDTQYF. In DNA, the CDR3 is TGTGCCAGCACCACGCCCGCCACAGATACGCAGTATTTT.

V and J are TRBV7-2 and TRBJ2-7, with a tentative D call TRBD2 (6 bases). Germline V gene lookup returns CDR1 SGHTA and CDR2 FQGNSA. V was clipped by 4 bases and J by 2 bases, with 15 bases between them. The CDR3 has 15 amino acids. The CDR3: CASSSLAQEPYEQYF. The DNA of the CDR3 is TGTGCCAGCAGCTCGCTAGCGCAGGAACCCTACGAGCAGTACTTC.

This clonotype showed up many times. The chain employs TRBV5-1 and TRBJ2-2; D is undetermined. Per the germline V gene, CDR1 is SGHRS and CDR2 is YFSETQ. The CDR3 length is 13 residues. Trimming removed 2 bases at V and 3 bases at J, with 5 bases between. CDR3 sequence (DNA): TGCGCCAGCAGCTTATCTTACACCGGGGAGCTGTTTTTT. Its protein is CASSLSYTGELFF.

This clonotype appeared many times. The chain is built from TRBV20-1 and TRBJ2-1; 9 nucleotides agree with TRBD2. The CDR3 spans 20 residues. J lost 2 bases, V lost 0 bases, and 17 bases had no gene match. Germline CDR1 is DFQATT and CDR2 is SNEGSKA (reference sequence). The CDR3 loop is CSARDGGVVGGGAPYNEQFF. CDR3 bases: TGCAGTGCTAGAGATGGAGGGGTTGTGGGCGGGGGGGCCCCCTACAATGAGCAGTTCTTC.

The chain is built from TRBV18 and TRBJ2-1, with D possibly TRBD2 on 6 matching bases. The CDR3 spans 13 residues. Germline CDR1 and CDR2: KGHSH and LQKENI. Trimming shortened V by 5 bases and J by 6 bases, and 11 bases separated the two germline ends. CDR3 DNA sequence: TGTGCCAGCTCAATGGGACTCACCAATGAGCAGTTCTTC. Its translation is CASSMGLTNEQFF.

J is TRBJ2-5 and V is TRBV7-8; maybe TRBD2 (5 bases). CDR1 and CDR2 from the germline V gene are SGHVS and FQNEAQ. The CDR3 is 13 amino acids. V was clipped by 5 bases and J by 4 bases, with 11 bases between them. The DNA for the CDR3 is TGTGCCAGCAGCCGGGATGTGTCAGAGACCCAGTACTTC. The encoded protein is CASSRDVSETQYF.

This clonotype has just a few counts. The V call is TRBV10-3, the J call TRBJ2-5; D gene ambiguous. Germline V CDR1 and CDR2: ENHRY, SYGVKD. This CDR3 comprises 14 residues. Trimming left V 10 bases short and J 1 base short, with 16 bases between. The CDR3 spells CATRQPATQETQYF. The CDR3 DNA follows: TGTGCCACCCGCCAACCTGCCACCCAAGAGACCCAGTACTTC.

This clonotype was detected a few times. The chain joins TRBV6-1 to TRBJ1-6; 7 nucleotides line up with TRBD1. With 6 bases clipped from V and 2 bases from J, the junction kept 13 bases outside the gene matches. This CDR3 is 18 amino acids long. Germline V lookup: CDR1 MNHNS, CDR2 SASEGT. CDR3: CASSREAGQATYNSPLHF. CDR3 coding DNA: TGTGCCAGCAGCCGCGAAGCCGGACAGGCCACCTATAATTCACCCCTCCACTTT.

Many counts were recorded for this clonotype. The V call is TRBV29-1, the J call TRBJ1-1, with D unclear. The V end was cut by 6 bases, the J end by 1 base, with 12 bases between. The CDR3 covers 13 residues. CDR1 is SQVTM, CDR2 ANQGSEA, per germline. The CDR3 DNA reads TGCAGCGTGGAGTGGGAGACGAACACTGAAGCTTTCTTT. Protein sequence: CSVEWETNTEAFF.

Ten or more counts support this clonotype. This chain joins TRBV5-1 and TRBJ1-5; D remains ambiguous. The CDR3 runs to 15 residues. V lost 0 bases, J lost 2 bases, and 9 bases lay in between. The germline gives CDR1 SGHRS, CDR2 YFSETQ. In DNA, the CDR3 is TGCGCCAGCAGCTTGGGGGCGACGGGCAATCAGCCCCAGCATTTT. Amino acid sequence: CASSLGATGNQPQHF.

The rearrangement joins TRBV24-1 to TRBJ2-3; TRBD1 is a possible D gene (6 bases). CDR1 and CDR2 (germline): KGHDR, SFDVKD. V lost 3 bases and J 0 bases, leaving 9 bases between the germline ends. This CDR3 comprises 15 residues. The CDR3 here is CATSDQGSSTDTQYF. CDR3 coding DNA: TGTGCCACCAGTGATCAGGGGTCTAGCACAGATACGCAGTATTTT.

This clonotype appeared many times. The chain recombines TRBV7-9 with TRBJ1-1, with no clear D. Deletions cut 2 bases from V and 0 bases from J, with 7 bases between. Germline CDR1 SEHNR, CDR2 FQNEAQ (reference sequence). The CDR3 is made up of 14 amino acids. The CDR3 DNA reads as TGTGCCAGCAGCTTAAGTGTGGTGAACACTGAAGCTTTCTTT. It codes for CASSLSVVNTEAFF.

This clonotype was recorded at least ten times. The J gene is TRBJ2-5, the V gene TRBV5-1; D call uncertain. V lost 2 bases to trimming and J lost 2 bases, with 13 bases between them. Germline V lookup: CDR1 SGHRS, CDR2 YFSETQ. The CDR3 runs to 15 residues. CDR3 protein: CASSFSGFRQETQYF. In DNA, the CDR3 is TGCGCCAGCAGCTTTTCCGGGTTCAGGCAAGAGACCCAGTACTTC.

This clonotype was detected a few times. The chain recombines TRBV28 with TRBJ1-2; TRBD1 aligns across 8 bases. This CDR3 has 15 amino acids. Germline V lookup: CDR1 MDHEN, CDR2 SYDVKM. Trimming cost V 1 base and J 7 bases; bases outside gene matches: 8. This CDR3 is CASSLFDRGLAGYTF. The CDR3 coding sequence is TGTGCCAGCAGTTTATTCGACAGGGGTTTGGCTGGCTACACCTTC.

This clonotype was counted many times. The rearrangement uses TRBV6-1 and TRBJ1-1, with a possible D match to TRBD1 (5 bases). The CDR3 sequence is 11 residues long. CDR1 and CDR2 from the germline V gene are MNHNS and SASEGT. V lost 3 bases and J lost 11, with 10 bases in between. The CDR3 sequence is CASSEWGNAFF. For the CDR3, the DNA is TGTGCCAGCAGTGAGTGGGGGAATGCTTTCTTT.

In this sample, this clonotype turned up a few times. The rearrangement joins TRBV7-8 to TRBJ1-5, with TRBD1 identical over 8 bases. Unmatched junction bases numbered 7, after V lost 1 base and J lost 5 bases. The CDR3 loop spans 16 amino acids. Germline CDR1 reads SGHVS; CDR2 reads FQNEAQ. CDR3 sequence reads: CASSLGGQGADQPQHF. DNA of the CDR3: TGTGCCAGCAGCTTAGGAGGGCAGGGGGCCGATCAGCCCCAGCATTTT.

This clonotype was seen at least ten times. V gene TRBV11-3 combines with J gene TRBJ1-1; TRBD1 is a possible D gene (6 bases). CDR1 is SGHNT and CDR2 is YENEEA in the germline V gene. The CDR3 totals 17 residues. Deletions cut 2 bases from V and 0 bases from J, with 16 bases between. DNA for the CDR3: TGTGCCAGCAGCTTACCAATACAGGGTGGGGTGAACACTGAAGCTTTCTTT. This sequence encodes CASSLPIQGGVNTEAFF.